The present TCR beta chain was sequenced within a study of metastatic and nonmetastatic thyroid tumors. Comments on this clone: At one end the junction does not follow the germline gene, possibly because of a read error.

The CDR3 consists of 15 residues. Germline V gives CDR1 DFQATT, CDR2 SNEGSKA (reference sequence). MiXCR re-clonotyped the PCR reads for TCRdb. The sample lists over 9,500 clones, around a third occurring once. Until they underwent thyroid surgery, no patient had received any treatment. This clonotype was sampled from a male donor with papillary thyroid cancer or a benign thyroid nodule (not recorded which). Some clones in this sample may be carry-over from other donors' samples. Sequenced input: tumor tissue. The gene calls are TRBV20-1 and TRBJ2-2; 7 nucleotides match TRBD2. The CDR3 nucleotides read TGCAGTGCTAGTTCCCTAGCGGTAGTCACCGGTGAGCTGTTTTTT. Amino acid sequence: CSASSLAVVTGELFF.